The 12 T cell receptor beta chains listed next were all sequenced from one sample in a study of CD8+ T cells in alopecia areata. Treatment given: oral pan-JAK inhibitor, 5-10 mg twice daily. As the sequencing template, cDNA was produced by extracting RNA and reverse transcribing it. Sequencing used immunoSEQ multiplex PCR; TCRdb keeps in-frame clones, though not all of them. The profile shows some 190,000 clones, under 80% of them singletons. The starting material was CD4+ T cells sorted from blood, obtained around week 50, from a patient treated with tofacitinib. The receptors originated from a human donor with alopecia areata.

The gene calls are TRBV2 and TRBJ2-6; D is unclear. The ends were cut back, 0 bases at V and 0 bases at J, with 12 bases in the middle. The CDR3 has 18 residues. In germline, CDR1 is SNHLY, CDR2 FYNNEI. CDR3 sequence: CASSEAPGFFSGANVLTF. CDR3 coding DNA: TGTGCCAGCAGTGAAGCACCAGGATTCTTCTCTGGGGCCAACGTCCTGACTTTC.

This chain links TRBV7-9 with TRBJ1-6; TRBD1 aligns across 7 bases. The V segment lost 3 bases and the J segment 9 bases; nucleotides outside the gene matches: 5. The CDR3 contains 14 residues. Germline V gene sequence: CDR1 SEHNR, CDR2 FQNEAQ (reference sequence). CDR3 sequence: CASSLEQGTSPLHF. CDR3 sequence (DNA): TGTGCCAGCAGCTTGGAACAGGGGACTTCACCCCTCCACTTT.

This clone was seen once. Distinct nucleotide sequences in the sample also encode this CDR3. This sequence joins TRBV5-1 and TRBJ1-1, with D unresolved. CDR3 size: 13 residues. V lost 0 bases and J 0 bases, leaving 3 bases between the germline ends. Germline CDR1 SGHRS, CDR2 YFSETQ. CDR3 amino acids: CASSLAVNTEAFF. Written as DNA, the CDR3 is TGCGCCAGCAGCTTGGCCGTGAACACTGAAGCTTTCTTT. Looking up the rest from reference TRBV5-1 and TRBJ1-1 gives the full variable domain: KAGVTQTPRYLIKTRGQQVTLSCSPISGHRSVSWYQQTPGQGLQFLFEYFSETQRNKGNFPGRFSGRQFSNSRSEMNVSTLELGDSALYLCASSLAVNTEAFFGQGTRLTVV.

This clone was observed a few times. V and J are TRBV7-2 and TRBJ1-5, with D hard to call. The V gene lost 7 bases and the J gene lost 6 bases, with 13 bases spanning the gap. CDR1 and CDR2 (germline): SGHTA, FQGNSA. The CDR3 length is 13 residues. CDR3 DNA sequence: TGTGCCAGCAATCTAGGTTTCGGTCAGCCCCAGCATTTT. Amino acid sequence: CASNLGFGQPQHF. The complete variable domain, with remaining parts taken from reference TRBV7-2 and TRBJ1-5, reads GAGVSQSPSNKVTEKGKDVELRCDPISGHTALYWYRQSLGQGLEFLIYFQGNSAPDKSGLPSDRFSAERTGGSVSTLTIQRTQQEDSAVYLCASNLGFGQPQHFGDGTRLSIL.

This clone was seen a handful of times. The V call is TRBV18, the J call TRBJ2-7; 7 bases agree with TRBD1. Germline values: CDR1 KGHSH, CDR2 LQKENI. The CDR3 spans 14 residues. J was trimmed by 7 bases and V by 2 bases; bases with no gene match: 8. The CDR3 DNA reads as TGTGCCAGCTCACCATCAAAGGGGGCTGGTGAGCAGTACTTC. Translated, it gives CASSPSKGAGEQYF.

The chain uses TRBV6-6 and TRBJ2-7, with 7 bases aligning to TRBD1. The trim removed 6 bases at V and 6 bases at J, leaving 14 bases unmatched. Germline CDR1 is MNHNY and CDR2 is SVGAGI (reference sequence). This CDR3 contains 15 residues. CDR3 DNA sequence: TGTGCCAGCAGAGACCATACAGGGGAAAGGTCCGAGCAGTACTTC. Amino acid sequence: CASRDHTGERSEQYF.

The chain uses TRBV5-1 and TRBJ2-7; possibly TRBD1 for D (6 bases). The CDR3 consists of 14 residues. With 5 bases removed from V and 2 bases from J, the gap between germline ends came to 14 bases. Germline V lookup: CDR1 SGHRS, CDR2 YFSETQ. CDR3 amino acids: CASRAYGTTYEQYF. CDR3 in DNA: TGCGCCAGCAGGGCCTACGGGACAACCTACGAGCAGTACTTC.

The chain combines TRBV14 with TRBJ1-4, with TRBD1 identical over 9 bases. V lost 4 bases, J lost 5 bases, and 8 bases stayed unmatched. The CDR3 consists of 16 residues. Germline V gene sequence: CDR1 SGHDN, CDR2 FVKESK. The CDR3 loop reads CASSRPLTGGNEKLFF. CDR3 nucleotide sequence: TGTGCCAGCAGCCGACCTCTGACAGGGGGAAATGAAAAACTGTTTTTT.

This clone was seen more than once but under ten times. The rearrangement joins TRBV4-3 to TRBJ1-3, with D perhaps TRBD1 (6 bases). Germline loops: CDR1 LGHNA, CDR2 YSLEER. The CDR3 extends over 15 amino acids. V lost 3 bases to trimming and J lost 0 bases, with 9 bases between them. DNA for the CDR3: TGCGCCAGCAGCCACCGGGACACCTCTGGAAACACCATATATTTT. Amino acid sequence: CASSHRDTSGNTIYF.

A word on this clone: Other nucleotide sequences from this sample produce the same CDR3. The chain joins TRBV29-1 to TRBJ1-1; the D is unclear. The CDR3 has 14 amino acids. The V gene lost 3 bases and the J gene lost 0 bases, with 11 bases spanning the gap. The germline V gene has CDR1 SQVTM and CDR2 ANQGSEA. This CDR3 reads CSVESAEMNTEAFF. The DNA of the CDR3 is TGCAGCGTTGAGAGTGCGGAGATGAACACTGAAGCTTTCTTT.

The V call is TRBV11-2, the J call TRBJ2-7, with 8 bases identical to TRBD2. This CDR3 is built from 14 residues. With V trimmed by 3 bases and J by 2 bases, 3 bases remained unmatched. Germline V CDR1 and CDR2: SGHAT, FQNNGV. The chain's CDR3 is CASSFTSGTYEQYF. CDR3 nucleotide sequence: TGTGCCAGCAGCTTTACTAGCGGTACCTACGAGCAGTACTTC.

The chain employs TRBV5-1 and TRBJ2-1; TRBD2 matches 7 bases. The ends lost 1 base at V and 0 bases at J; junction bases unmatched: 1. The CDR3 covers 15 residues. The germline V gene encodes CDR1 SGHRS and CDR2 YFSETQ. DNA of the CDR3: TGCGCCAGCAGCTTGTCTAGCGGCTCCTACAATGAGCAGTTCTTC. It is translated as CASSLSSGSYNEQFF. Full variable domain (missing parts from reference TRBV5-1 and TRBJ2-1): KAGVTQTPRYLIKTRGQQVTLSCSPISGHRSVSWYQQTPGQGLQFLFEYFSETQRNKGNFPGRFSGRQFSNSRSEMNVSTLELGDSALYLCASSLSSGSYNEQFFGPGTRLTVL.